The source of this T cell receptor beta chain is a study of beta chain features in type 1 diabetes. On this clone: Its antigen is unknown.

Findings of the study overall: PCR might preferentially amplify shorter templates, equally in patients and controls. In the patient group, naive, central memory and Treg TCRB repertoires seemed more alike than in the healthy donor group. Shorter TCRB CDR3s, moderately but significantly so, marked every one of the four CD4+ subsets in Type 1 diabetes patients.

The authors reverse transcribed all of the isolated RNA, so sequencing captured expressed TCRB transcripts. Repertoires were generated with immunoSEQ multiplex PCR, while TCRdb's copy carries only in-frame clones and drops some. The table includes 130,000 or so clones, roughly 15% detected once. The CDR3 loop spans 13 amino acids. CDR1 and CDR2 from the germline V gene are SGHTA and FQGTGA. V was clipped by 4 bases and J by 4 bases, with 7 bases between them. The V call is TRBV7-3, the J call TRBJ2-2; D uncertain. Sequencing input: central memory CD4+ T cells from blood. This clonotype originated in a man aged 30 to 45 with type 1 diabetes. The CDR3 spells CASSSSPTGELFF. CDR3 nucleotides: TGTGCCAGCAGCTCATCTCCCACCGGGGAGCTGTTTTTT.